This TCR beta chain is from a study of T cells after yellow fever vaccination (dated by TCRdb to the late 2010s). Some background on the complete study: The SMART-Seq v4 Ultra Low Input RNA kit was used to prepare libraries from fractions with low cell numbers. Bulk PBMC replicates and cell subsets were isolated from blood drawn at multiple timepoints before and after both primary and secondary immunization. To follow T-cell clones before and after primary and booster YFV17D yellow fever vaccination, bulk TCR alpha and beta repertoires were sequenced over time. Two healthy male donors made up the cohort, one aged 18 to 30 years and the other aged 30 to 40 years.

At the junction V is shortened by 5 bases and J by 2 bases; bases outside the gene matches: 4. From cysteine to phenylalanine, the CDR3 is 14 amino acids long. Of the read, only the CDR3 DNA is kept; its 42 bases are in frame from base 1. The germline V gene specifies SGHDT as CDR1 and YYEEEE as CDR2. This clonotype has more than one count but fewer than ten. The target of this receptor is not known. Base qualities are not provided; no much larger clone lies one nucleotide away. TCRdb shows the sequencer as Illumina NovaSeq 6000. Synthesis of TCR cDNA relied on 5'RACE template switching, a step that introduced a universal primer site along with unique molecular identifiers. cDNA synthesis was primed from both the TCR alpha and TCR beta constant segments. Library amplification used two PCR steps, and the second PCR step added sample barcodes and sequencing adapters. Sequencing of the libraries was done on either Illumina HiSeq 2500 (2x100 bp) or NovaSeq (2x150 bp). As for the authors' bioinformatics: Reads were demultiplexed and collapsed into UMI consensus sequences with MIGEC, and V(D)J alignment was performed with MiXCR. Vaccine-responding clonotypes were identified with edgeR using replicate PBMC samples, with FDR below 0.01 and a log2 fold change above 5 up to day 15 being required. Bulk clonotypes were assigned CD4 or CD8 identity according to which sequenced CD4 or CD8 repertoire held them at higher abundance. In-frame beta chains were kept once TCRdb had trimmed the public reads at Q25 with fastp and called clones with MiXCR. Each CDR3 protein gets just one entry, which takes the most common genes and DNA from the rows behind it. The V and J calls reflect TCRdb's pipeline rather than the authors' work. The sample yields some 390,000 distinct CDR3 sequences; roughly 20% were counted once. The top ten clonotypes cover about a sixth of the sample.

In the paper's terms, the treatment or condition label means: live attenuated yellow fever vaccine strain. At every blood-draw timepoint, two biological replicates of bulk PBMCs were collected. PBMCs were isolated from peripheral blood using a standard Ficoll-Paque protocol. RNA was extracted with TriZol from bulk PBMCs, CD4 and CD8 fractions, and dextramer-positive and dextramer-negative fractions. General findings and caveats noted by the study authors: Most clones expanded after primary vaccination (approximately 97% of CD4 and 80% to 90% of CD8) were re-detected after the booster, suggesting that broad memory maintenance occurred. The secondary T-cell response was weaker than the primary response but faster, peaking on day 5 instead of day 15. Computational filtering was needed because FACS-sorted repertoires could contain abundant contaminating clonotypes from the bulk population. A small fraction of clonotypes appeared in both the CD4 and CD8 compartments, likely as a result of convergent recombination. The study included only a couple of donors, which limits how far the findings can be generalized.

Here the chain combines TRBV5-6 and TRBJ2-1, and 7 junction bases match TRBD2. The sample in question was PBMCs, obtained before the yellow fever booster vaccination. The sequence derives from a man aged 18 to 29 who received the YFV17D yellow fever vaccine. The DNA reads as follows: TGTGCCAGCAGACCTCGGGGGGCCTACAATGAGCAGTTCTTC. It translates to CASRPRGAYNEQFF.